What follows describes a single T cell receptor beta chain. This sample stems from a study of T cell changes during pregnancy in multiple sclerosis. Libraries were prepared by immunoSEQ multiplex PCR; TCRdb keeps only in-frame clonotypes and omits some of them. Found here are approximately 79,000 clones, just over 90% of them singletons; the top ten hold 0.2% to 0.25%. The sequenced sample was CD4+ T cells from peripheral blood mononuclear cells, obtained before pregnancy. The receptor was derived from a female donor with multiple sclerosis, enrolled in a pregnancy study.

CDR3 in amino acids: CASSLGRDRVTGELFF. The CDR3 region has the DNA TGTGCCAGCAGCCTTGGGCGGGACAGGGTCACCGGGGAGCTGTTTTTT. The chain carries TRBV5-6 and TRBJ2-2; 9 nucleotides agree with TRBD1. The length of the CDR3 is 16 residues. Germline lookup yields CDR1 SGHDT and CDR2 YYEEEE. V shed 4 bases, J shed 4 bases, and the junction held 8 bases outside the gene matches.